This T cell receptor (beta chain) was retrieved from a study of blood T cells in healthy people across ages. This clonotype was counted once. The CDR3 length is 12 residues. Germline V gene sequence: CDR1 LGHDT, CDR2 YNNKEL (reference sequence). Trimming removed 6 bases at V and 9 bases at J, with 13 bases between. It was with a sample-barcoded 5' primer and a J-beta primer mix that a second PCR of roughly 7 to 11 cycles was run. Using its own MiXCR run on the 5' RACE reads, TCRdb lists one record per CDR3 protein. The repertoire holds about 1,400,000 distinct CDR3 sequences, with approximately 59% as singletons.

The sample was blood. This sequence was found in a man younger than 35 in good health. The chain is built from TRBV3-1 and TRBJ2-3; D gene unclear. The CDR3 DNA reads as TGTGCCAGCAGTATTACTGCTGCCACGCAGTATTTT. As protein: CASSITAATQYF.